Shown below are 25 T cell receptor beta chains from a single sample sequenced in a study of cytomegalovirus exposure and HLA in healthy donors. The PCR ran on 60 Vbeta and 13 Jbeta primers. Assay: immunoSEQ multiplex PCR; the TCRdb copy retains only in-frame clones and omits some. The sample comprises about 150,000 clones, around a tenth of which are singletons, and under 2% rests with the top ten. The sequenced material came from PBMCs. These receptors came from a man aged 45 to 65 in good health and CMV-seronegative.

The gene calls are TRBV28 and TRBJ1-2; D not certain. This CDR3 comprises 11 residues. Germline assignment: CDR1 MDHEN and CDR2 SYDVKM. V was shortened by 2 bases and J by 5 bases, with 3 bases between the two germline ends. The CDR3 coding sequence is TGTGCCAGCAGTTTAGCGTATGGCTACACCTTC. It is translated as CASSLAYGYTF.

This clone appeared a few times. The gene calls are TRBV19 and TRBJ1-5, with D unclear. Germline CDR1 is LNHDA and CDR2 is SQIVND (reference sequence). V lost 6 bases, J lost 5 bases, and 20 bases lay in between. The CDR3 runs 16 residues. The CDR3 region is CASSLNHGPHDQPQHF. CDR3 nucleotides: TGTGCCAGTAGCTTGAACCACGGTCCCCATGATCAGCCCCAGCATTTT.

The table lists this clone with a few counts. V and J are TRBV5-4 and TRBJ1-2; 7 bases are a match to TRBD1. CDR1 is SGHNT, CDR2 YYREEE, per germline (reference sequence). The CDR3 contains 14 residues. Trimming removed 3 bases from V and 4 bases from J; junction bases left unmatched: 6. CDR3: CASSSEGAGYGYTF. Here the CDR3 DNA reads TGTGCCAGCAGCTCCGAGGGGGCCGGCTATGGCTACACCTTC.

In its sample, this clone was seen a few times. As the CDR3 is not closed by the conserved phenylalanine or tryptophan, this likely results from a read error. The DNA is left out, because the CDR3 cannot be placed on it with certainty; the CDR3 is given as TCRdb lists it. The chain is built from TRBV4-1 and TRBJ1-1. The CDR3 is 16 amino acids in total, end residues counted. Germline CDR1 MGHRA, CDR2 YSYEKL. The CDR3 region is CASSQASMSGPRPLFV.

The J gene is TRBJ1-5, the V gene TRBV7-2, with 7 bases fitting TRBD1. The CDR3 totals 14 residues. The germline gives CDR1 SGHTA, CDR2 FQGNSA. The ends lost 5 bases at V and 5 bases at J; junction bases unmatched: 6. In DNA, the CDR3 is TGTGCCAGCAGCCCGGGACAGACCGATCAGCCCCAGCATTTT. Translation gives CASSPGQTDQPQHF.

The chain links TRBV6-4 to TRBJ2-6; D may be TRBD1 (6 bases). The CDR3 extends over 15 amino acids. V was shortened by 5 bases and J by 0 bases, with 8 bases between the two germline ends. Looked up from germline, CDR1 is MRHNA and CDR2 is SNTAGT. CDR3 in amino acids: CASSTGSSGANVLTF. For the CDR3, the DNA is TGTGCCAGCAGTACAGGGAGCTCTGGGGCCAACGTCCTGACTTTC.

This clone came up a few times. This chain connects TRBV28 to TRBJ1-5; 8 nucleotides align to TRBD1. This CDR3 comprises 16 residues. Germline lookup yields CDR1 MDHEN and CDR2 SYDVKM. The ends lost 4 bases at V and 1 base at J; junction bases unmatched: 6. CDR3 nucleotide sequence: TGTGCCAGCAGTTATACAGGGGGGACAAGCAATCAGCCCCAGCATTTT. Encoded protein: CASSYTGGTSNQPQHF.

A few counts support this clone. The genes are TRBV5-1 and TRBJ2-5, with TRBD1 matching 10 bases. CDR1 is SGHRS and CDR2 is YFSETQ in the germline V gene. This CDR3 contains 15 residues. The J segment lost 5 bases and the V segment lost 3 bases, leaving 7 bases of the junction unmatched. CDR3 nucleotide sequence: TGCGCCAGCAGCTCACCGGGACAGGGGAAGGAGACCCAGTACTTC. The encoded protein is CASSSPGQGKETQYF. The complete variable domain, with remaining parts taken from reference TRBV5-1 and TRBJ2-5, reads KAGVTQTPRYLIKTRGQQVTLSCSPISGHRSVSWYQQTPGQGLQFLFEYFSETQRNKGNFPGRFSGRQFSNSRSEMNVSTLELGDSALYLCASSSPGQGKETQYFGPGTRLLVL.

This clone has more than one count but fewer than ten. The J gene is TRBJ1-1, the V gene TRBV7-2; D remains ambiguous. Trimming pared 1 base from V and 1 base from J, leaving 4 bases between. CDR1 is SGHTA, CDR2 FQGNSA, per germline. The CDR3 is made up of 13 amino acids. The DNA for the CDR3 is TGTGCCAGCAGCTTAGGGGCGAACACTGAAGCTTTCTTT. Its translation is CASSLGANTEAFF.

The chain has TRBV6-4 and TRBJ2-1; D uncertain. CDR3 length: 14 amino acids. Looked up from germline, CDR1 is MRHNA and CDR2 is SNTAGT. V gave up 2 bases and J gave up 1 base, with 6 bases separating them. CDR3 in amino acids: CASSDQFSYNEQFF. The CDR3 nucleotides read TGTGCCAGCAGTGACCAGTTTTCCTACAATGAGCAGTTCTTC.

This clone was detected only a few times. This chain uses TRBV6-1 with TRBJ1-4, with D possibly being TRBD1 (6 bases). This CDR3 spans 12 amino acids. Trimming shortened V by 5 bases and J by 11 bases, and 12 bases separated the two germline ends. Per the germline V gene, CDR1 is MNHNS and CDR2 is SASEGT. The DNA of the CDR3 is TGTGCCAGCAGTACCGGGACAACTAAACTGTTTTTT. Amino acids: CASSTGTTKLFF.

This clone appeared a few times. The chain couples TRBV19 to TRBJ2-7; 7 nucleotides match TRBD1. Germline V gives CDR1 LNHDA, CDR2 SQIVND (reference sequence). The CDR3 has 13 amino acids. Losses at the gene ends were 6 bases for V and 3 bases for J; bases not matched to a gene: 5. CDR3 amino acids: CASRHTGDYEQYF. The CDR3 DNA reads as TGTGCCAGTAGACATACAGGGGACTACGAGCAGTACTTC.

The genes are TRBV5-6 and TRBJ2-5; 16 positions agree with TRBD2. CDR3 length equals 16 residues. J was trimmed by 3 bases and V by 3 bases; bases with no gene match: 2. Germline values: CDR1 SGHDT, CDR2 YYEEEE. CDR3 sequence (DNA): TGTGCCAGCAGCTGGGGGACTAGCGGGAGGGAAGAGACCCAGTACTTC. It specifies CASSWGTSGREETQYF.

This clone has just a few counts. CDR3 loop: CASRADTDLNEKLFF. The CDR3, as DNA: TGTGCCAGCAGGGCCGACACGGATCTGAATGAAAAACTGTTTTTT. The chain has TRBV2 and TRBJ1-4; D unresolved. Germline CDR1 reads SNHLY; CDR2 reads FYNNEI. The CDR3 is made up of 15 amino acids. Deletions cut 6 bases from V and 5 bases from J, with 16 bases between.

The chain combines TRBV30 with TRBJ2-7; TRBD2 matches at 14 bases. Looked up from germline, CDR1 is GTSNPN and CDR2 is SVGIG (reference sequence). Unmatched junction bases numbered 11, after V lost 1 base and J lost 0 bases. The CDR3 runs 19 residues. DNA for the CDR3: TGTGCCTGGAGTGCCCGGACTAGCGGGAGGCCGCGGAGCTCCTACGAGCAGTACTTC. Translating it yields CAWSARTSGRPRSSYEQYF.

The sample holds a few counts of this clone. J is TRBJ2-7 and V is TRBV5-1; D possibly corresponds to TRBD1 (6 bases). The CDR3 has 13 amino acids. V was cut by 0 bases and J by 6 bases, with 10 bases left in between. Germline lookup yields CDR1 SGHRS and CDR2 YFSETQ. The CDR3, as DNA: TGCGCCAGCAGCTTGGTAGGGGGTCCCGAGCAGTACTTC. Translating it yields CASSLVGGPEQYF.

The chain links TRBV19 to TRBJ2-5, with D possibly TRBD2 on 6 matching bases. The CDR3 loop spans 14 amino acids. Germline V lookup: CDR1 LNHDA, CDR2 SQIVND (reference sequence). V shed 9 bases and J shed 2 bases, with 16 bases lying between them. The CDR3 is CARDGSPKQETQYF. The DNA for the CDR3 is TGTGCCAGAGACGGGAGTCCTAAACAAGAGACCCAGTACTTC.

This chain joins TRBV10-1 and TRBJ2-7; 9 bases agree with TRBD2. V lost 0 bases and J lost 4; bases outside the gene matches: 10. Germline lookup yields CDR1 WNHNN and CDR2 SYGVQD (reference sequence). This CDR3 spans 17 amino acids. Here the CDR3 DNA reads TGCGCCAGCAGTGAGTCGAATCTGCTAGCGGGGAGGTACGAGCAGTACTTC. It translates to CASSESNLLAGRYEQYF.

This clone came up a few times. CDR3 loop: CASSLAGANVLTF. CDR3 bases: TGCGCCAGCAGCTTAGCCGGGGCCAACGTCCTGACTTTC. This chain connects TRBV5-1 to TRBJ2-6; D unresolved. Germline V gene sequence: CDR1 SGHRS, CDR2 YFSETQ. Trimming stripped 2 bases from V and 4 bases from J, with 4 bases between. The CDR3 runs to 13 residues.

The J gene is TRBJ1-3, the V gene TRBV5-1; weak D call: TRBD1 (6 bases). Trimming cost V 8 bases and J 0 bases, with 12 bases left between them. From germline, CDR1 is SGHRS and CDR2 YFSETQ. The CDR3 totals 14 residues. The chain's CDR3 is CASSQGVSGNTIYF. The CDR3 DNA reads TGCGCCAGTTCACAGGGAGTCTCTGGAAACACCATATATTTT.

In this sample, this clone turned up a few times. The chain couples TRBV18 to TRBJ1-5, with D tentatively TRBD1 (5 bases). Trimming stripped 6 bases from V and 2 bases from J, with 11 bases between. The CDR3 has 14 residues. Germline V gene data show CDR1 as KGHSH and CDR2 as LQKENI. This CDR3 is CASSEGVRNQPQHF. Written as DNA, the CDR3 is TGTGCCAGCTCTGAAGGGGTTCGCAATCAGCCCCAGCATTTT.

CDR3 amino acids: CASSSLASGRTYGYTF. The CDR3 DNA reads TGTGCCAGCAGTTCGCTAGCTTCAGGCAGAACCTATGGCTACACCTTC. The chain links TRBV28 to TRBJ1-2, with D unclear. Germline CDR1 MDHEN, CDR2 SYDVKM. The CDR3 spans 16 residues. V was clipped by 4 bases and J by 4 bases, with 19 bases between them.

This clone was seen only a few times. This chain uses TRBV4-1 with TRBJ2-3; tentative D call: TRBD1 (5 bases). Germline V gene data show CDR1 as MGHRA and CDR2 as YSYEKL. The CDR3 is 16 residues long. Between the trimmed V and J ends, which lost 0 bases and 3 bases, there was a span of 13 bases. The CDR3 DNA sequence: TGCGCCAGCAGCCAAGAGTCGTCAGGGATGACAGATACGCAGTATTTT. Translating it yields CASSQESSGMTDTQYF.

The chain joins TRBV9 to TRBJ2-1, with 11 bases that match TRBD2. This CDR3 comprises 17 residues. J was trimmed by 3 bases and V by 4 bases; bases with no gene match: 9. Germline V CDR1 and CDR2: SGDLS, YYNGEE. The DNA of the CDR3 is TGTGCCAGCAGCCCTAGCGGGGGGCCTTCAAACTACAATGAGCAGTTCTTC. Translating it yields CASSPSGGPSNYNEQFF.

This chain uses TRBV2 with TRBJ1-1; no firm D call. Trimming removed 6 bases from V and 1 base from J, with 6 bases in between. This CDR3 spans 12 amino acids. The germline V gene has CDR1 SNHLY and CDR2 FYNNEI. The CDR3 sequence: CASRLRNTEAFF. In DNA form, the CDR3 reads TGTGCCAGCAGACTCCGGAACACTGAAGCTTTCTTT.